The rows below give T cell receptor beta chains drawn from one sample of a study of blood T cell repertoires in COVID-19. The table came from immunoSEQ multiplex PCR; TCRdb's copy has only in-frame clones and leaves some out. The sample consists of around 200,000 clones, approximately 86% of them appearing once. Sample: peripheral blood. All receptors come from a woman younger than 45 with COVID-19, enrolled during active disease. The CDR3 runs from the conserved cysteine through the conserved F or W. Fields, in order: D gene, clone size, V gene, J gene, CDR3 DNA, CDR3 protein. The D gene is left open where the match is weak. Some rows have no size entry. The others give once, few or many, or a class for an expanded clone.

>-|-|TRBV29-1|TRBJ1-6
TGCAGCGTTAAAACGGGTGCGTTTTCACCCCTCCACTTT
CSVKTGAFSPLHF
>TRBD1|-|TRBV19|TRBJ1-1
TGTGCCAGTAGCTTTTTGGGACAGGGCCCCGTAGAAGCTTTCTTT
CASSFLGQGPVEAFF
>TRBD2|-|TRBV30|TRBJ2-6
TGTGCCTGGTGGGGGGGGAGCTCTGGGGCCAACGTCCTGACTTTC
CAWWGGSSGANVLTF
>TRBD2|-|TRBV5-5|TRBJ2-1
TGTGCCAGCAGCATTTTAACTAGCGGGGGGGCCGACAATGAGCAGTTCTTC
CASSILTSGGADNEQFF
>TRBD1|many|TRBV19|TRBJ1-5
TGTGCCAGTAGTATGGACGGACAGGCGCCGTTACAGCCCCAGCATTTT
CASSMDGQAPLQPQHF
>-|-|TRBV7-2|TRBJ1-1
TGTGCCAGCAGCTTTGGGGCAGGGATATTGAACACTGAAGCTTTCTTT
CASSFGAGILNTEAFF
>-|-|TRBV10-3|TRBJ2-2
TGTGCCATCAGTGATGAGCCAAACACCGGGGAGCTGTTTTTT
CAISDEPNTGELFF
>TRBD1|-|TRBV19|TRBJ1-1
TGTGCCAGTAGTATCGACAGGGGGATGAGTGAAGCTTTCTTT
CASSIDRGMSEAFF
>-|-|TRBV27|TRBJ1-2
TGTGCCAGCAGATCTACTCAGGGTAAAGGCTACACCTTC
CASRSTQGKGYTF
>TRBD1|-|TRBV11-2|TRBJ2-2
TGTGCCAGCAGCCCGAATGACAGGGGGCAAGGAACCGGGGAGCTGTTTTTT
CASSPNDRGQGTGELFF
>-|-|TRBV27|TRBJ1-1
TGTGCCAGCAGTTTAAGCAGGGGTAACACTGAAGCTTTCTTT
CASSLSRGNTEAFF
>TRBD2|-|TRBV2|TRBJ2-5
TGTGCCAGCAGTCGGACTAGCGGGGGCGCTTTGATGGAGACCCAGTACTTC
CASSRTSGGALMETQYF
>TRBD1|-|TRBV18|TRBJ2-3
TGTGCCAGCTCAGTAACAGGGGGCGTTCTTTCAGATACGCAGTATTTT
CASSVTGGVLSDTQYF
>-|-|TRBV11-3|TRBJ1-1
TGTGCCAGCAGCTTCAATACTGACACTGAAGCTTTCTTT
CASSFNTDTEAFF
>-|-|TRBV10-1|TRBJ1-3
TGCGCCACCAACAGGTCTTATGGAAACACCATATATTTT
CATNRSYGNTIYF
>-|-|TRBV7-9|TRBJ1-1
TGTGCCAGCAGCTTAGACCAGATGGACAGTAGGATTGAAGCTTTCTTT
CASSLDQMDSRIEAFF
>-|once|TRBV3-1/TRBV3-2|TRBJ1-2
TGTGCCAGCAGCCCAAAGGCCGCCGATGCGGGGTCTGGCTACACCTTC
CASSPKAADAGSGYTF
>TRBD1|-|TRBV7-2|TRBJ2-3
TGTGCCCAACTTGAGGGGGCTCCTGGGGGTACGCAGTATTTT
CAQLEGAPGGTQYF
>-|-|TRBV25-1|TRBJ1-6
TGTGCCAGCAGTGAATACACCATTGAGTCACCCCTCCACTTT
CASSEYTIESPLHF
>TRBD2|-|TRBV27|TRBJ2-1
TGTGCCAGCAGTCTCGGGACTAGCGGGGATGAGCAGTTCTTC
CASSLGTSGDEQFF
>TRBD2|once|TRBV30|TRBJ2-1
TGTGCCTGGAGTAGGCGGGGGGCCAACAATGAGCAGTTCTTC
CAWSRRGANNEQFF
>-|-|TRBV9|TRBJ2-7
TGTGCCAGCAGCGCGGGGGACCATGTCTACGAGCAGTACTTC
CASSAGDHVYEQYF
>TRBD1|-|TRBV18|TRBJ2-7
TGTGCCAGCTCACCGGGACAGGGGGACTACGAGCAGTACTTC
CASSPGQGDYEQYF
>-|few|TRBV27|TRBJ1-5
TGTGCCAGCAGTTCCGCGGGGGCATATCAGCCCCAGCATTTT
CASSSAGAYQPQHF
>TRBD1|-|TRBV7-9|TRBJ2-1
TGTGCCAGCAGCTCGACCTTCGGGACAGGCTCGAATGAGCAGTTCTTC
CASSSTFGTGSNEQFF
>TRBD1|-|TRBV2|TRBJ1-4
TGTGCCAGCAGTATGACAGGGTTTAATGAAAAACTGTTTTTT
CASSMTGFNEKLFF
>-|once|TRBV7-6|TRBJ1-3
TGTGCCAGCAGCTTATTCCCCCCGAGGGCTGGAAACACCATATATTTT
CASSLFPPRAGNTIYF
>TRBD2|-|TRBV6-2/TRBV6-3|TRBJ2-7
TGTGCCAGCAGTTACGGGCTAGCGGCAATACCCTACGAGCAGTACTTC
CASSYGLAAIPYEQYF
>-|-|TRBV19|TRBJ1-3
TGTGCCAGTAGTACCCTTTTACAGGGATCTGGAAACACCATATATTTT
CASSTLLQGSGNTIYF
>TRBD1|-|TRBV6-5|TRBJ1-2
TGTGCCAGCAGCCTCGGGACAGGCTATGGCTACACCTTC
CASSLGTGYGYTF
>-|few|TRBV6-5|TRBJ1-6
TGTGCCAGCAGTTTTGGGCCACAGGGTAGTAATTCACCCCTCCACTTT
CASSFGPQGSNSPLHF
>TRBD2|-|TRBV10-3|TRBJ2-3
TGTGCCATCAGTGAGTCTGCTAGCGGGAGTACGGGGGATACGCAGTATTTT
CAISESASGSTGDTQYF
>-|-|TRBV27|TRBJ1-1
TGTGCCAGCAGGAGTTTCGCTAACACTGAAGCTTTCTTT
CASRSFANTEAFF
>-|-|TRBV5-1|TRBJ1-1
TGCGCCAGCAGCTTGGGTACAGGGACTGAAGCTTTCTTT
CASSLGTGTEAFF
>-|-|TRBV10-3|TRBJ1-5
TGTGCCATCAGAGAATCTGACAGCTACAATCAGCCCCAGCATTTT
CAIRESDSYNQPQHF
>-|-|TRBV7-2|TRBJ2-1
TGTGCCAGCAGCTTAGTTGGCCGCCCCCTTTACAATGAGCAGTTCTTC
CASSLVGRPLYNEQFF
>TRBD1|-|TRBV5-1|TRBJ1-1
TGCGCCAGCAGCTCGGACGGGACAGGACACCTTACTACCACTGAAGCTTTCTTT
CASSSDGTGHLTTTEAFF
>-|-|TRBV5-1|TRBJ2-5
TGCGCCAGCAGCTTGGGACAGCTAGTCGACGGTGAAGAGACCCAGTACTTC
CASSLGQLVDGEETQYF
>TRBD1|-|TRBV5-6|TRBJ2-5
TGTGCCAGCAGCTTGGTTGGATGGGGACAGAACCAAGAGACCCAGTACTTC
CASSLVGWGQNQETQYF
>TRBD1|-|TRBV5-8|TRBJ2-3
TGTGCCACCCTACTTTGGGGGCAGGGGGTGGTGGATACGCAGTATTTT
CATLLWGQGVVDTQYF
>-|-|TRBV7-2|TRBJ2-5
TGTGCCAGCAGCTTAGGGCTTTTCGAGACCCAGTACTTC
CASSLGLFETQYF